This T cell receptor beta chain was sequenced in a study of PD-1 blockade in classical Hodgkin lymphoma. This sample's time point: cycle 4 day 1 (C4D1), after about 6 weeks of nivolumab. Every patient relapsed after autologous stem cell transplantation, and brentuximab vedotin exposure varied. The data were produced by immunoSEQ multiplex PCR, yet TCRdb's version contains in-frame clones alone and is incomplete. This table has about 30,000 clones, approximately 80% appearing once. CDR1 is SGHDT and CDR2 is YYEEEE in the germline V gene. CDR3 size: 12 residues. Trimming took off 0 bases at V and 4 bases at J, with 2 bases between the two ends.

The TCR was taken from a human donor with classical Hodgkin lymphoma. The chain links TRBV5-6 to TRBJ1-3, with unresolved D. This material consisted of peripheral blood mononuclear cells (PBMCs), taken before the fourth cycle of nivolumab. The CDR3 DNA reads as TGTGCCAGCAGCTTGGTGGGAAACACCATATATTTT. Protein: CASSLVGNTIYF. The full variable domain, rest sourced from reference TRBV5-6 and TRBJ1-3, is DAGVTQSPTHLIKTRGQQVTLRCSPKSGHDTVSWYQQALGQGPQFIFQYYEEEERQRGNFPDRFSGHQFPNYSSELNVNALLLGDSALYLCASSLVGNTIYFGEGSWLTVV.